The rows below give T cell receptor beta chains drawn from one sample of a study of CD8 T cells in Susac syndrome. TCRdb re-called the immunoSEQ multiplex PCR reads through MiXCR, storing one row per CDR3 protein. The profile shows 100,000 to 150,000 distinct CDR3 sequences, around 94% of them singletons. Sequenced: CD8+ T cells from PBMCs. Receptors originate from a human donor with Susac syndrome. Both conserved end residues are part of each CDR3. A D gene is named only where the DNA matches it firmly. Clone size is not always given. Where it is, it says once, few, many or a class for expanded clones.

>16|TRBJ1-2|TRBD1|TRBV12-3/TRBV12-4|-
TGTGCCAGCAGTTCACCGGGACAGGGGGCTGACTATGGCTACACCTTC
CASSSPGQGADYGYTF
>14|TRBJ2-2|-|TRBV19|-
TGTGCCAGTAGTATATTGGGTAACACCGGGGAGCTGTTTTTT
CASSILGNTGELFF
>15|TRBJ1-2|-|TRBV28|-
TGTGCCAGCAGCTCTGACACCCCGGATAGCTATGGCTACACCTTC
CASSSDTPDSYGYTF
>14|TRBJ1-2|-|TRBV9|-
TGTGCCAGCAGCGCCGCCGGGACGGAGTATGGCTACACCTTC
CASSAAGTEYGYTF
>12|TRBJ2-1|-|TRBV29-1|once
TGCAGCGTTGAAGGGCAATACAATGAGCAGTTCTTC
CSVEGQYNEQFF
>16|TRBJ1-1|-|TRBV6-1|-
TGTGCCAGCAGGCGCTACTCAGGGTACATGAACACTGAAGCTTTCTTT
CASRRYSGYMNTEAFF
>16|TRBJ2-1|-|TRBV11-2|-
TGTGCCAGCAGCTCCCAGTCCTGGCAGGGGACACTCGAGCAGTTCTTC
CASSSQSWQGTLEQFF
>12|TRBJ1-1|-|TRBV5-8|-
TGTGCCAGCAGCTTGGCCAGCACTGAAGCTTTCTTT
CASSLASTEAFF
>11|TRBJ2-7|TRBD1|TRBV29-1|-
TGCAGCGCTGGACAGGGCTACGAGCAGTACTTC
CSAGQGYEQYF
>14|TRBJ1-5|-|TRBV5-6|-
TGTGCCAGCAGCTTGGGAGGGACAACGGGGCCCCAGCATTTT
CASSLGGTTGPQHF